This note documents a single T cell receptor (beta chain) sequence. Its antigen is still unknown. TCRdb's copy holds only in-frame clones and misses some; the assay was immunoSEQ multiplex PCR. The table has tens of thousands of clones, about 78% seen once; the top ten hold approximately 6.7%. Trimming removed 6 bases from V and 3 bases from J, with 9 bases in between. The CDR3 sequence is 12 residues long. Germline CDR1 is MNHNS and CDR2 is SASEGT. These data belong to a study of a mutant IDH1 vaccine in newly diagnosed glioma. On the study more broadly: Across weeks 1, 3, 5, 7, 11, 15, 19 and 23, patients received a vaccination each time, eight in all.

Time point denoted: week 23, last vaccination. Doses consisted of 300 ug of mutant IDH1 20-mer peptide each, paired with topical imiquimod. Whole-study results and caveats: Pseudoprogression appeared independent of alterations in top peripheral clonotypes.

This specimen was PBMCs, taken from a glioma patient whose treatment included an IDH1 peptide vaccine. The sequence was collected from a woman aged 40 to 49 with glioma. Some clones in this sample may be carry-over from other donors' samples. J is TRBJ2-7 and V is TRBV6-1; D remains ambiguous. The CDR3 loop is CASRVENYEQYF. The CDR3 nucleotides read TGTGCCAGCAGGGTGGAAAACTACGAGCAGTACTTC.